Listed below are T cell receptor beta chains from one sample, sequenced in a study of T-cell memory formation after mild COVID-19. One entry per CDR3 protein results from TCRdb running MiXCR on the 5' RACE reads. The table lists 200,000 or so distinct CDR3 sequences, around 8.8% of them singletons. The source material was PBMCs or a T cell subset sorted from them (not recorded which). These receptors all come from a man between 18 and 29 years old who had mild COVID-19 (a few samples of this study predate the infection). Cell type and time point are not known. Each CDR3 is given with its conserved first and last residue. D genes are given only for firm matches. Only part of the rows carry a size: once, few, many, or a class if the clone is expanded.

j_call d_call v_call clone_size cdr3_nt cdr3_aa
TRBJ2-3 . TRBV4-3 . TGCGCCAGCAGCCAAGAGGGGCTCTCTAGCACAGATACGCAGTATTTT CASSQEGLSSTDTQYF
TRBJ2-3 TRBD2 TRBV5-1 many TGCGCCAGCAGCGCGGGACTAGCGGGCACAGATACGCAGTATTTT CASSAGLAGTDTQYF
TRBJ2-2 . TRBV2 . TGTGCCAGCAGTGGGTTAGTCCCCGGGGAGCTGTTTTTT CASSGLVPGELFF
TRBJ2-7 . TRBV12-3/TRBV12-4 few TGTGCCAGCAGTTTAGCATTCTACGAGCAGTACTTC CASSLAFYEQYF
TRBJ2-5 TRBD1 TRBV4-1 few TGCGCCAGCCGAGAGGGGGCTGGGGAGACCCAGTACTTC CASREGAGETQYF
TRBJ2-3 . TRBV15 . TGTGCCACCAGCAGAGGGGTCACGGCCGCAGATACGCAGTATTTT CATSRGVTAADTQYF
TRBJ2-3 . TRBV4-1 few TGCGCCAGCAGCCAAGAGTCTTATCCTAGCACAGATACGCAGTATTTT CASSQESYPSTDTQYF
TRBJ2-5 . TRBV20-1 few TGCAGTGCTAGGCCTTCGGGAAGGGAGACCCAGTACTTC CSARPSGRETQYF
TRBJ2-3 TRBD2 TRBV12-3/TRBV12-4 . TGTGCCAGCAGCCAACCAGCGGGGGGCTGGACAGATACGCAGTATTTT CASSQPAGGWTDTQYF
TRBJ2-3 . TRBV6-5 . TGTGCCAGCAGTTACCGAGGGCGCCCCAGCACAGATACGCAGTATTTT CASSYRGRPSTDTQYF
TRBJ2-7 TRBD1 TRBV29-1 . TGCAGCGTTGAAATCTACGGAGAAGACAGGGCCTACGAGCAGTACTTC CSVEIYGEDRAYEQYF
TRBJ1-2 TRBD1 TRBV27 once TGTGCCAGCAGTCTCACCAGGGGGCGTGCCTATGGCTACACCTTC CASSLTRGRAYGYTF
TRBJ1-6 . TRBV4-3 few TGCGCCAGCAGCCGGAATCCGGGGGGCGATAATTCACCCCTCCACTTT CASSRNPGGDNSPLHF
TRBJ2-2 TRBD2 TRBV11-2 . TGTGCCAGCCGATGGGGAGGGGTGATCGGGGAGCTGTTTTTT CASRWGGVIGELFF
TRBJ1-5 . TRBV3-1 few TGTGCCAGCAGCCAAAGGTCTGGGTCTCAGCCCCAGCATTTT CASSQRSGSQPQHF
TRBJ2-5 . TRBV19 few TGTGCCAGTAGCATGACAGGACAAGAGACCCAGTACTTC CASSMTGQETQYF
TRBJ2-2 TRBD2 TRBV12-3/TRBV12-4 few TGTGCCACCGGGAGGGTGAACACCGGGGAGCTGTTTTTT CATGRVNTGELFF
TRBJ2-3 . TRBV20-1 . TGCAGTGGAAGCTATGGTGCAGATACGCAGTATTTT CSGSYGADTQYF
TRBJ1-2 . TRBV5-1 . TGCGCCAGCAGCTTGGACCCAGGATTGAACTATGGCTACACCTTC CASSLDPGLNYGYTF
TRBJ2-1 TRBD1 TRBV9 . TGTGCCAGCAGCGTTAGAGGGGACAGCCTTACCTACAATGAGCAGTTCTTC CASSVRGDSLTYNEQFF
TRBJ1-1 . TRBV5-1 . TGCGCCAGCAGCTTGGACAGGACGAACACTGAAGCTTTCTTT CASSLDRTNTEAFF
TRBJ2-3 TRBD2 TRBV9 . TGTGCCAGCAGCGTCTTAGCGGGGTCATCAGATACGCAGTATTTT CASSVLAGSSDTQYF
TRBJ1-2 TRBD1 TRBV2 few TGTGCCAGCAGTGAAGGACAGGGTACGCACTATGGCTACACCTTC CASSEGQGTHYGYTF
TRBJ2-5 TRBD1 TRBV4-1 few TGCGCCAGCAGCCAACACGGGACAGGGTTGGAGACCCAGTACTTC CASSQHGTGLETQYF
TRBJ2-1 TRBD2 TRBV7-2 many TGTGCCAGCAGCAACGCTCTAGCGGGGAGTGAGCAGTTCTTC CASSNALAGSEQFF
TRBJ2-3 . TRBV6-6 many TGTGCCAGCAGCCCACACGCACTGAGCACAGATACGCAGTATTTT CASSPHALSTDTQYF
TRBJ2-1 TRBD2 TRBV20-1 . TGCAGTGCTAGCGGGCTAGCGGGGACCACCGGGGGCAATGAGCAGTTCTTC CSASGLAGTTGGNEQFF
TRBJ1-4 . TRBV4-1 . TGCGCCAGCAGCCAAGATGGTAGGAGTGCAACTAATGAAAAACTGTTTTTT CASSQDGRSATNEKLFF
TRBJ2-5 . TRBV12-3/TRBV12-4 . TGTGCCAGCAGTTTGACGGCCCAAATCCAGTACTTC CASSLTAQIQYF
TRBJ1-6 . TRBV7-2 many TGTGCCAGCAGCTTAGCCGGACGCGAATTGAACCCCCTCCACTTT CASSLAGRELNPLHF
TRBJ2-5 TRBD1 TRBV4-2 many TGTGCCAGCAGCCAAACGGACAGGGGGCCAGAGACCCAGTACTTC CASSQTDRGPETQYF
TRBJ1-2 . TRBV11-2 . TGTGCCAGCAGCTTAAGTTCGGGGCCCTATGGCTACACCTTC CASSLSSGPYGYTF
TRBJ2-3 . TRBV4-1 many TGCGCCAGCAGCCAAGAAACTAGCCCAAGCACAGATACGCAGTATTTT CASSQETSPSTDTQYF
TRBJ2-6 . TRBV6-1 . TGTGCCAGCAGTGAACTGGCAGGCAGTTCTGGGGCCAACGTCCTGACTTTC CASSELAGSSGANVLTF
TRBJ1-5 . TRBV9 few TGTGCCAGCAGCGTCGGAGGGGGTCAGCCCCAGCATTTT CASSVGGGQPQHF
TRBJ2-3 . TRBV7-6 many TGTGCCAGCAGTCCACTCGGGATAGTTGGGTACACAGATACGCAGTATTTT CASSPLGIVGYTDTQYF
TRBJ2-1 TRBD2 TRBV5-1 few TGCGCCAGCAGCGGACCGGGACTAGCGGGGGTCAAGCGCTACAATGAGCAGTTCTTC CASSGPGLAGVKRYNEQFF
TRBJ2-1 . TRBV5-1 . TGCGCCAGCAGCTTGGATATCTACAATGAGCAGTTCTTC CASSLDIYNEQFF
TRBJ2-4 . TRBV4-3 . TGCGCCAGCAGCCAAGTCGGGTCCCCCGGTTCCCATCAGTACTTC CASSQVGSPGSHQYF
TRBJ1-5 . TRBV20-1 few TGCAGTGCTAGAGATGGGACCAATCAGCCCCAGCATTTT CSARDGTNQPQHF
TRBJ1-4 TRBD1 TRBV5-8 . TGTGCCAGCAGCTTTTTGGGGTCGTCAGGGGGACGTGGTGAAAAACTGTTTTTT CASSFLGSSGGRGEKLFF
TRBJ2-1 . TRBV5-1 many TGCGCCAGCAGTCTCGAGACAGGTCTCCCGAGAAAGTTCTTC CASSLETGLPRKFF
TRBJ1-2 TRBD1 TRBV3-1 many TGTGCCAGCAGCCCCGGGACCGGGACAGGGGGCTATGGCTACACCTTC CASSPGTGTGGYGYTF
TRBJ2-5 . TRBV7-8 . TGTGCCAGCAGCTTCCTTCGAGGTTATGCGGGCCAAGAGACCCAGTACTTC CASSFLRGYAGQETQYF
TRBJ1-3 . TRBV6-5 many TGTGCCAGCAGTCCAGGGGCGGGGAGCTCTGGAAACACCATATATTTT CASSPGAGSSGNTIYF
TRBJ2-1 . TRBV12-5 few TGTGCTAGTGGCCCACCCCCCCGATCCGGGGCCAAAAATGAGCAGTTCTTC CASGPPPRSGAKNEQFF
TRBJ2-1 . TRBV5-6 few TGTGCCAGCAGCCTGCTGATTGCGGATGAGCAGTTCTTC CASSLLIADEQFF
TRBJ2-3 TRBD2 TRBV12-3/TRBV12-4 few TGTGCCAGCAGCGCCGGACTAGCGGGGGGTGTCACAGATACGCAGTATTTT CASSAGLAGGVTDTQYF